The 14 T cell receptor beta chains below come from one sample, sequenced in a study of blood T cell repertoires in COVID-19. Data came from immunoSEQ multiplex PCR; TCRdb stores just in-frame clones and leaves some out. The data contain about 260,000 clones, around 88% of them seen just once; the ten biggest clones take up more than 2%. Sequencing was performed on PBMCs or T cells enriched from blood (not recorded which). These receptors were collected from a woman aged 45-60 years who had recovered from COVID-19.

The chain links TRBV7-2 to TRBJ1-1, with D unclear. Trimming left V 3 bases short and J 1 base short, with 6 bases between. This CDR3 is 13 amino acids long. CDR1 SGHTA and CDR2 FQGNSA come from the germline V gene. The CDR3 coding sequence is TGTGCCAGCAGCTTCAAACAGAACACTGAAGCTTTCTTT. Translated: CASSFKQNTEAFF.

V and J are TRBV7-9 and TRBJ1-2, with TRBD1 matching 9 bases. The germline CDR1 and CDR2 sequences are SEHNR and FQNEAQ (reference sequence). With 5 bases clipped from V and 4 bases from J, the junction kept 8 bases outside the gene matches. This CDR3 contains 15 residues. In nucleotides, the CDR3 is TGTGCCAGCAGCCAGGGACAGGGAGGGTCCTATGGCTACACCTTC. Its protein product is CASSQGQGGSYGYTF. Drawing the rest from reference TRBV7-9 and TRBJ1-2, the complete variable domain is DTGVSQNPRHKITKRGQNVTFRCDPISEHNRLYWYRQTLGQGPEFLTYFQNEAQLEKSRLLSDRFSAERPKGSFSTLEIQRTEQGDSAMYLCASSQGQGGSYGYTFGSGTRLTVV.

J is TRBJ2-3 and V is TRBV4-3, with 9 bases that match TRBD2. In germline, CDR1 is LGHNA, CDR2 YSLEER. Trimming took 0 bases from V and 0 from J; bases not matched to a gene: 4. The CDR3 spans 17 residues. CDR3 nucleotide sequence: TGCGCCAGCAGCCAAGATCCTACTAGCGGGAGCACAGATACGCAGTATTTT. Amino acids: CASSQDPTSGSTDTQYF.

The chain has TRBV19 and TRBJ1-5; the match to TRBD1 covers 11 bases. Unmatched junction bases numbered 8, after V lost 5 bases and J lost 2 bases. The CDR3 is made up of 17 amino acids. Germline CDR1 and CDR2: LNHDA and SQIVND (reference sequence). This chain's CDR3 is CASSPRTGGWGNQPQHF. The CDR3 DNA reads TGTGCCAGTAGTCCAAGGACAGGGGGCTGGGGCAATCAGCCCCAGCATTTT.

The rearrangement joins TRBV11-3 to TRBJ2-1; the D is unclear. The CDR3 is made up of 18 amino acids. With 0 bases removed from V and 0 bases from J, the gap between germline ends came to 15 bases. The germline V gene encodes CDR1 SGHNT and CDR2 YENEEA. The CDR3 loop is CASSLDRLGDFSYNEQFF. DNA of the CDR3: TGTGCCAGCAGCTTAGATCGGTTAGGTGACTTCTCCTACAATGAGCAGTTCTTC.

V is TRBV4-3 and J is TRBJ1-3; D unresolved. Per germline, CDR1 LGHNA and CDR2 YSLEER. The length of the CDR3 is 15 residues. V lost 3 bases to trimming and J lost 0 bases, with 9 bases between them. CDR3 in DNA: TGCGCCAGCAGCCAGGGCGTTAGCTCTGGAAACACCATATATTTT. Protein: CASSQGVSSGNTIYF.

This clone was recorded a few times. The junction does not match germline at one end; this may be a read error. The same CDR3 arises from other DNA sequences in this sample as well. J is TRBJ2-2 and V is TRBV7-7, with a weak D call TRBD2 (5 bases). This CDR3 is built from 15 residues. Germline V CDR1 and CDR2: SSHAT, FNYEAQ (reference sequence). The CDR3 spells CASSLGTGSTGELFF. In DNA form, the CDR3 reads TGTGCTAGCAGCTTGGGTACGGGGAGCACCGGGGAGCTGTTTTTT.

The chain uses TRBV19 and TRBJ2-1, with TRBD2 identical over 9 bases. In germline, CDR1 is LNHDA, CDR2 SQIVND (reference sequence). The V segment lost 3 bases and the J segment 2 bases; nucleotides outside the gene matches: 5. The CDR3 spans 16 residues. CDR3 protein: CASSIRASGTYNEQFF. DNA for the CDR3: TGTGCCAGTAGTATTAGGGCTAGCGGGACCTACAATGAGCAGTTCTTC.

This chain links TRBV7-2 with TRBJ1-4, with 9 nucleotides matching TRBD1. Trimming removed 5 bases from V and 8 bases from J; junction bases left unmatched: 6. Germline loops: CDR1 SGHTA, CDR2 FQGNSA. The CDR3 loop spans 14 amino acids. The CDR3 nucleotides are TGTGCCAGCAGCGAACAGGGGGCGCGCGAAAAACTGTTTTTT. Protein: CASSEQGAREKLFF.

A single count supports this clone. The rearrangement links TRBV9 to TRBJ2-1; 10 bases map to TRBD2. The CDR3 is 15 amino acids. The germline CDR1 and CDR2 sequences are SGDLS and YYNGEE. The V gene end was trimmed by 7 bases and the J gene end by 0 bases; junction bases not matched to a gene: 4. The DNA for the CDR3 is TGTGCCAGCGGAGTAGCGGGAGGCTCCTACAATGAGCAGTTCTTC. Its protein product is CASGVAGGSYNEQFF.

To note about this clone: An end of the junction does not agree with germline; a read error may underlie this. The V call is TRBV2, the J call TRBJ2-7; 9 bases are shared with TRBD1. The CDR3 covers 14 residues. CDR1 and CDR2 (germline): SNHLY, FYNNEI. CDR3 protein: CASREDRGTYEQYF. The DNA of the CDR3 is TGTGCCAGCAGGGAAGACAGGGGGACCTACGAGCAGTACTTC.

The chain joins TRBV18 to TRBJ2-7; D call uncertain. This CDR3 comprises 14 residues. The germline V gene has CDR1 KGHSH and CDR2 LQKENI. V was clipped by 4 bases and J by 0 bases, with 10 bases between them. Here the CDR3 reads CASSREISSYEQYF. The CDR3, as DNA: TGTGCCAGCTCACGAGAGATAAGCTCCTACGAGCAGTACTTC.

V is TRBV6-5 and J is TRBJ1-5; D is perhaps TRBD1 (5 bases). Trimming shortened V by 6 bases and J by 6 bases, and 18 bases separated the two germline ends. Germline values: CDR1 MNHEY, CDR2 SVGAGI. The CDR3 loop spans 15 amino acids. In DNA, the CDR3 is TGTGCCAGCAGGTCCGGGGGGGGAGTGGGTCAGCCCCAGCATTTT. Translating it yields CASRSGGGVGQPQHF.

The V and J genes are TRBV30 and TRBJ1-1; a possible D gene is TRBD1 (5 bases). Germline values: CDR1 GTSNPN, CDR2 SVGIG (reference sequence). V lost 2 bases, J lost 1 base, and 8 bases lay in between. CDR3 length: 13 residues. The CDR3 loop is CAWSRTPNTEAFF. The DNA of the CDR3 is TGTGCCTGGAGTCGGACACCGAACACTGAAGCTTTCTTT.